This T cell receptor (beta chain) was obtained from a study of blood T cell repertoires in COVID-19. CDR3 size: 16 residues. The germline V and J ends were trimmed by 3 bases and 0 bases, with 12 bases remaining between them. Germline V CDR1 and CDR2: SGHRS, YFSETQ. The protocol was immunoSEQ multiplex PCR, while the TCRdb copy is restricted to in-frame clones and leaves out a portion. The table lists some 50,000 clones, around 87% of them singletons. The rearrangement joins TRBV5-1 to TRBJ2-2, with a possible D match to TRBD2 (5 bases). Sample: peripheral blood. This clonotype originated in a woman of 80 years or more with COVID-19, enrolled during active disease. The CDR3 is CASSSNGKTNTGELFF. CDR3 coding DNA: TGCGCCAGCAGCTCTAACGGGAAAACGAACACCGGGGAGCTGTTTTTT.